The clone carrying this TCR beta chain was observed once. Deletions cut 10 bases from V and 9 bases from J, with 22 bases between. The germline gives CDR1 MDHEN, CDR2 SYDVKM. This CDR3 is built from 14 residues. This sample is part of a study of blood T cell repertoires in COVID-19. Overall study context: COVID-19 samples from acute and convalescent phases originated in the United States, Italy and Spain. Sources were T cells, B-cell-depleted T cells, or PBMCs; the material itself was cDNA or gDNA.

As processed by the authors: Estimation of nucleated cell counts was performed using reference gene primer amplification. Only in-frame clones appear in the TCRdb table, and some are missing; sequencing was by immunoSEQ multiplex PCR. That table gives V, J and clone size, and the DNA gave D and trimming. This sample has around 200,000 clones, with roughly 80% found just once. This chain uses TRBV28 with TRBJ1-5; D is unclear. Sequencing input: peripheral blood. This receptor was obtained from a woman older than 75 with active or convalescent COVID-19. The chain's CDR3 is CANSQASAGWPQHF. CDR3 bases: TGTGCCAATAGTCAGGCATCTGCGGGGTGGCCCCAGCATTTT.